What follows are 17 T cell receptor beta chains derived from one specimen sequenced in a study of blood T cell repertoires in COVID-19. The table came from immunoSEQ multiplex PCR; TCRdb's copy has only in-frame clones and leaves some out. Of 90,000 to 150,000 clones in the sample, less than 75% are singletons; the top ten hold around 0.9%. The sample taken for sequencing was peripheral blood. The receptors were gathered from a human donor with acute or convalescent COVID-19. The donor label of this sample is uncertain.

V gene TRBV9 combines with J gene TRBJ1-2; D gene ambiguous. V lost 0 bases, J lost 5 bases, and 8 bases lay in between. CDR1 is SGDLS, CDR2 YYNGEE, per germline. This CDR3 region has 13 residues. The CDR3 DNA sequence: TGTGCCAGCAGCGTAGGTTGGGCGTATGGCTACACCTTC. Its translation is CASSVGWAYGYTF.

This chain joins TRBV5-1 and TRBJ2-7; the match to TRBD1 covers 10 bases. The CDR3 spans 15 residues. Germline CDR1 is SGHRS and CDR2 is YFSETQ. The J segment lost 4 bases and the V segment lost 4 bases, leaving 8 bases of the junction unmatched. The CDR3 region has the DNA TGCGCCAGCAGCCCCACCGGGACAGGGGATTACGAGCAGTACGTC. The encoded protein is CASSPTGTGDYEQYV.

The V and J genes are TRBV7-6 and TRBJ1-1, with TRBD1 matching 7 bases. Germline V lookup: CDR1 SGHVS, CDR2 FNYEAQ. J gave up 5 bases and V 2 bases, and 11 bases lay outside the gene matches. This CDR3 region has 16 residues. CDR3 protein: CASSLNLQGLGTEAFF. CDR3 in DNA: TGTGCCAGCAGCTTAAATTTACAGGGGTTGGGGACTGAAGCTTTCTTT.

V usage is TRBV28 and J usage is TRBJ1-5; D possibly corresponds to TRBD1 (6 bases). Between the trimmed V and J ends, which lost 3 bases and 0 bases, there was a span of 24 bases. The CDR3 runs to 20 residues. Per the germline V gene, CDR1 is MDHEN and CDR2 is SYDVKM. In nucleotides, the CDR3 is TGTGCCAGCAGTTTTGGTACAGGGAATTCCCCTTTCGGTAGCAATCAGCCCCAGCATTTT. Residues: CASSFGTGNSPFGSNQPQHF.

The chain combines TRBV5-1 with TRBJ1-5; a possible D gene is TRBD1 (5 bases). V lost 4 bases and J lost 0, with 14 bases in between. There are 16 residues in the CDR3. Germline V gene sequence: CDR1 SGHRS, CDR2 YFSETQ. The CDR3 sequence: CASSPTVPNSNQPQHF. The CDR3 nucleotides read TGCGCCAGCAGCCCGACAGTTCCAAATAGCAATCAGCCCCAGCATTTT.

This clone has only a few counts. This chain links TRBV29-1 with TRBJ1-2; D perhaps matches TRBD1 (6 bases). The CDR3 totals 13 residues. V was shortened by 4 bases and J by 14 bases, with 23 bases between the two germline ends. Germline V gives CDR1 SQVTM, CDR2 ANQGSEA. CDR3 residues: CSVVNPGHLTPTF. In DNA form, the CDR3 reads TGCAGCGTTGTAAACCCGGGACACCTCACCCCTACCTTC.

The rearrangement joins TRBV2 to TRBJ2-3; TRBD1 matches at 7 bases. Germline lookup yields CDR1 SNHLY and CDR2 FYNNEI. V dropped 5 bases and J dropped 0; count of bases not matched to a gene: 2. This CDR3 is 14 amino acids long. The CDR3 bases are TGTGCCAGCAGTAGGGACAGTAGCACAGATACGCAGTATTTT. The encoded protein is CASSRDSSTDTQYF.

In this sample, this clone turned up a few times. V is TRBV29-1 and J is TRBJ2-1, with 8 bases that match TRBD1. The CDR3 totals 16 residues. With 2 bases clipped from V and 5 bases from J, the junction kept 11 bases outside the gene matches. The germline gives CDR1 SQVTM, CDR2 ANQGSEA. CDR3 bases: TGCAGCGTTGAACCCGACAGGGGCCAAATGAACAATGAGCAGTTCTTC. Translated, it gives CSVEPDRGQMNNEQFF.

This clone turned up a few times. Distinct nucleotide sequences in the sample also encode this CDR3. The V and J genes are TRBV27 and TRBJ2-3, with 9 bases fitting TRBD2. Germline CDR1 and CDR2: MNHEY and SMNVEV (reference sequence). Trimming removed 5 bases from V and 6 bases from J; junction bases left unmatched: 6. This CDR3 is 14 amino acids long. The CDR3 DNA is TGTGCCAGCAGTCGCGGGGGGGCCGCGGATACGCAGTATTTT. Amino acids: CASSRGGAADTQYF.

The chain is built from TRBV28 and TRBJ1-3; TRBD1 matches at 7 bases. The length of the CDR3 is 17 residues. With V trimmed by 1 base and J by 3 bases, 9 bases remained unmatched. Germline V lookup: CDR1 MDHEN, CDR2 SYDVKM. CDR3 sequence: CASSLFRGSVFGNTIYF. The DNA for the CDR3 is TGTGCCAGCAGTTTATTCAGGGGGAGTGTGTTTGGAAACACCATATATTTT.

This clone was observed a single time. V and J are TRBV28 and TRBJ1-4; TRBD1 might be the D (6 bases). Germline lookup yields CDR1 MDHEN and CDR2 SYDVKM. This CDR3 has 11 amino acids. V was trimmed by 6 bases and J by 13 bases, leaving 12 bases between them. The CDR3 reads CASSTTGLLFF. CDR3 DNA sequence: TGTGCCAGCAGCACGACAGGCCTACTGTTTTTT.

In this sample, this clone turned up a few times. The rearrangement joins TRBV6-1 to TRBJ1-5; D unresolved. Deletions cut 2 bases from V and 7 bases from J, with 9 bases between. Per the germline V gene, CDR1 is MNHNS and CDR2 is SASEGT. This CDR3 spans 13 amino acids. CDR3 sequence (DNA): TGTGCCAGCAGTGAAAGGGAGGTCCAGCCCCAGCATTTT. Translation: CASSEREVQPQHF.

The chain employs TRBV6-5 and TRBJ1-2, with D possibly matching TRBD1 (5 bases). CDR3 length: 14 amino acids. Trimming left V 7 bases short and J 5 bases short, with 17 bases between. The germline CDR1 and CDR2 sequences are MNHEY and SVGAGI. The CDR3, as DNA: TGTGCCAGCAAGTCGGGGACTTTATGGTATGGCTACACCTTC. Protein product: CASKSGTLWYGYTF.

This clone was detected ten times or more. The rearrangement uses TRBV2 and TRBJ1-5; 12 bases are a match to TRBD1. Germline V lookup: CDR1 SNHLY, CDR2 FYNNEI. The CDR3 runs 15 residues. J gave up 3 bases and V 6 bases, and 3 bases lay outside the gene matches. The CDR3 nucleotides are TGTGCCAGCAGGGGGACAGGGGGCATCAATCAGCCCCAGCATTTT. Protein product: CASRGTGGINQPQHF.

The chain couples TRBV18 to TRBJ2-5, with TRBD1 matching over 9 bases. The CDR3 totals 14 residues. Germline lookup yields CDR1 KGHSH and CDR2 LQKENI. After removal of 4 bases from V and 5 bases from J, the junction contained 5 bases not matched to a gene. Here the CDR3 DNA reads TGTGCCAGCTCACTTTACAGGGGGCTGGAGACCCAGTACTTC. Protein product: CASSLYRGLETQYF.

The CDR3 bases are TGCGCCAGCAGAAAGACAGGGGAGCACTCCTACGAGCAGTACGTC. It encodes CASRKTGEHSYEQYV. The chain couples TRBV10-1 to TRBJ2-7; the match to TRBD1 covers 8 bases. The V gene's germline CDR1 is WNHNN and CDR2 SYGVQD (reference sequence). The CDR3 covers 15 residues. V was pared by 6 bases and J by 0 bases, with 7 bases of the junction left unmatched.

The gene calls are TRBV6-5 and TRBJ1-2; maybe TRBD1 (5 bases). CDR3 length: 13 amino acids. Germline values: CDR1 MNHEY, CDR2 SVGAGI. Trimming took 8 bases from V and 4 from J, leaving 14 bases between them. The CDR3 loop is CASYERGGYGYTF. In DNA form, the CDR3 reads TGTGCCAGCTACGAGAGGGGAGGCTATGGCTACACCTTC.